This passage covers 27 T cell receptor beta chains from one sample sequenced in a study of early T cells in non-severe SARS-CoV-2 infection. MiXCR, run by TCRdb on the 5' RACE reads, gives a single entry per CDR3 protein. The sample lists about 33,000 distinct CDR3 sequences, 4.5% to 5% occurring once. The specimen sequenced was whole blood. These receptors were obtained from an adult who was a healthcare worker with PCR-confirmed SARS-CoV-2 infection or an uninfected control (not recorded which).

The table lists this clonotype with many counts. V is TRBV5-1 and J is TRBJ2-3; 7 bases are shared with TRBD1. Losses at the gene ends were 3 bases for V and 2 bases for J; bases not matched to a gene: 6. The CDR3 contains 15 residues. Germline-derived CDR1 and CDR2 are SGHRS and YFSETQ. CDR3: CASSWDRRFTDTQYF. In nucleotides, the CDR3 is TGCGCCAGCAGCTGGGACAGAAGATTCACAGATACGCAGTATTTT.

This clonotype was counted at least ten times. J is TRBJ2-1 and V is TRBV7-2, with D possibly being TRBD1 (5 bases). Per the germline V gene, CDR1 is SGHTA and CDR2 is FQGNSA. V lost 3 bases and J lost 6, with 15 bases in between. The CDR3 has 15 amino acids. The DNA for the CDR3 is TGTGCCAGCAGCTTCCGACAGACCCTAGGCAATGAGCAGTTCTTC. It specifies CASSFRQTLGNEQFF.

The rearrangement uses TRBV12-3 or TRBV12-4 and TRBJ1-1; possible D gene TRBD1, 6 bases. CDR3 length: 16 residues. Trimming pared 5 bases from V and 4 bases from J, leaving 20 bases between. The CDR3 coding sequence is TGTGCCAGCAGTCCTCTTTCGCTGAGGGGGACCACTGAAGCTTTCTTT. Encoded protein: CASSPLSLRGTTEAFF.

This clonotype was counted between two and nine times. The chain links TRBV28 to TRBJ1-1; D is uncertain. Per germline, CDR1 MDHEN and CDR2 SYDVKM. V was pared by 4 bases and J by 3 bases, with 9 bases between. This CDR3 region has 13 residues. CDR3 nucleotide sequence: TGTGCCAGCAGTTACCGGGTATACACTGAAGCTTTCTTT. The encoded protein is CASSYRVYTEAFF.

The chain couples TRBV20-1 to TRBJ1-1, with TRBD1 matching 7 bases. CDR1 is DFQATT and CDR2 is SNEGSKA in the germline V gene (reference sequence). Unmatched junction bases numbered 5, after V lost 6 bases and J lost 4 bases. This CDR3 has 12 residues. The chain's CDR3 is CSAYDRATEAFF. The CDR3 DNA reads TGCAGTGCGTACGACAGGGCCACTGAAGCTTTCTTT.

This clonotype was seen many times. V and J are TRBV5-8 and TRBJ1-5; D might be TRBD1 (5 bases). V was clipped by 1 base and J by 7 bases, with 12 bases between them. Per germline, CDR1 SGHTS and CDR2 YDEGEE. The CDR3 has 14 residues. The CDR3 DNA follows: TGTGCCAGCAGCTTGTGGGGGGGAGGACAGCCCCAGCATTTT. This translates into CASSLWGGGQPQHF. The whole variable domain, filled in from reference TRBV5-8 and TRBJ1-5, reads EAGVTQSPTHLIKTRGQQATLRCSPISGHTSVYWYQQALGLGLQFLLWYDEGEERNRGNFPPRFSGRQFPNYSSELNVNALELEDSALYLCASSLWGGGQPQHFGDGTRLSIL.

This clonotype was counted only a few times. The chain couples TRBV7-8 to TRBJ1-1; TRBD1 agrees at 7 bases. The CDR3 has 19 residues. Germline CDR1 SGHVS, CDR2 FQNEAQ. With 4 bases clipped from V and 1 base from J, the junction kept 18 bases outside the gene matches. Here the CDR3 reads CASSSRFLPGQRANTEAFF. DNA of the CDR3: TGTGCCAGCAGCTCTCGCTTTCTACCGGGACAGCGAGCGAACACTGAAGCTTTCTTT.

This clonotype was seen at least ten times. This chain connects TRBV6-1 to TRBJ2-3; D possibly corresponds to TRBD1 (5 bases). The germline V gene has CDR1 MNHNS and CDR2 SASEGT. The CDR3 has 19 amino acids. The V end lost 3 bases, the J end lost 1 base, and 23 bases lay between the germline ends. CDR3 nucleotide sequence: TGTGCCAGCAGTGAGCGTTGGCAGGGTAGGGTCGTGGGCACAGATACGCAGTATTTT. This sequence encodes CASSERWQGRVVGTDTQYF.

J is TRBJ1-5 and V is TRBV28; perhaps TRBD1 as D (6 bases). Germline CDR1 MDHEN, CDR2 SYDVKM. Trimming pared 3 bases from V and 7 bases from J, leaving 16 bases between. The CDR3 has 15 residues. DNA for the CDR3: TGTGCCAGCAGTTTTGCGGGGGGCCAGCGGCAGCCCCAGCATTTT. Translated: CASSFAGGQRQPQHF.

Many counts were recorded for this clonotype. This rearrangement joins TRBV2 to TRBJ2-7; 10 bases match TRBD1. The CDR3 extends over 15 amino acids. CDR1 is SNHLY and CDR2 is FYNNEI in the germline V gene. V shed 3 bases and J 0 bases; nucleotides not matched to a gene: 2. CDR3 sequence (DNA): TGTGCCAGCAGTGAGGGACAGGGGTTCTCCTACGAGCAGTACTTC. Amino acid sequence: CASSEGQGFSYEQYF.

By its share, this clonotype is medium-sized (0.01 to 0.1%). The chain uses TRBV20-1 and TRBJ2-3; the D is unclear. Germline V gene sequence: CDR1 DFQATT, CDR2 SNEGSKA (reference sequence). The CDR3 extends over 13 amino acids. Trimming shortened V by 4 bases and J by 0 bases, and 8 bases separated the two germline ends. The CDR3 here is CSAIPISTDTQYF. The CDR3 coding sequence is TGCAGTGCTATCCCCATTAGCACAGATACGCAGTATTTT.

In this sample, this clonotype turned up a few times. This chain links TRBV10-1 with TRBJ2-2; D remains ambiguous. The length of the CDR3 is 17 residues. The germline V gene has CDR1 WNHNN and CDR2 SYGVQD (reference sequence). V shed 3 bases and J shed 0 bases, with 14 bases lying between them. The CDR3 DNA sequence: TGCGCCAGCAGTGATTATTCCCGACGAGCGAACACCGGGGAGCTGTTTTTT. It specifies CASSDYSRRANTGELFF.

This clonotype was observed many times. The chain employs TRBV10-1 and TRBJ2-7; no reliable D call. Germline lookup yields CDR1 WNHNN and CDR2 SYGVQD (reference sequence). The germline V and J ends were trimmed by 4 bases and 6 bases, with 22 bases remaining between them. CDR3 length: 16 residues. CDR3 region: CASSGTPGNSRSEQYF. The CDR3 coding sequence is TGCGCCAGCAGTGGGACCCCAGGAAACTCGAGGTCCGAGCAGTACTTC.

In this sample, this clonotype turned up many times. The chain's CDR3 is CASSQRTGSYNEQFF. CDR3 coding DNA: TGCGCCAGCAGCCAACGGACAGGGTCCTACAATGAGCAGTTCTTC. This rearrangement joins TRBV5-1 to TRBJ2-1; the match to TRBD1 covers 8 bases. Germline values: CDR1 SGHRS, CDR2 YFSETQ. This CDR3 has 15 amino acids. The J segment lost 1 base and the V segment lost 4 bases, leaving 4 bases of the junction unmatched.

The chain has TRBV13 and TRBJ1-5, with D possibly matching TRBD1 (5 bases). CDR1 PRHDT and CDR2 FYEKMQ come from the germline V gene (reference sequence). CDR3 length: 14 amino acids. The germline V and J ends were trimmed by 4 bases and 9 bases, with 16 bases remaining between them. The CDR3 here is CASSWIGGVLPQHF. CDR3 bases: TGTGCCAGCAGCTGGATTGGGGGTGTTTTGCCCCAGCATTTT.

The sample holds many counts of this clonotype. This CDR3 reads CASSPRTGMNTGELFF. CDR3 coding DNA: TGTGCCAGCAGCCCTCGGACAGGGATGAACACCGGGGAGCTGTTTTTT. The V call is TRBV7-9, the J call TRBJ2-2; TRBD1 agrees at 8 bases. The CDR3 has 16 amino acids. V gave up 5 bases and J gave up 1 base; unmatched junction bases: 6. Germline assignment: CDR1 SEHNR and CDR2 FQNEAQ (reference sequence).

The chain carries TRBV7-3 and TRBJ2-7; 7 bases are a match to TRBD1. This CDR3 has 14 residues. Trimming at V came to 5 bases and at J to 3 bases, leaving 7 bases not matched to a gene. CDR1 SGHTA and CDR2 FQGTGA come from the germline V gene. Here the CDR3 DNA reads TGTGCCAGCAGCGAACATACAGGGGTCTACGAGCAGTACTTC. Translation gives CASSEHTGVYEQYF.

This clonotype has more than one count but fewer than ten. The chain's CDR3 is CAWSVGQGAQPQHF. The CDR3 DNA reads TGTGCCTGGAGTGTGGGGCAGGGCGCTCAGCCCCAGCATTTT. The genes are TRBV30 and TRBJ1-5, with D possibly matching TRBD1 (5 bases). Germline lookup yields CDR1 GTSNPN and CDR2 SVGIG (reference sequence). This CDR3 is 14 amino acids long. Trimming cost V 0 bases and J 6 bases, with 12 bases left between them.

This clonotype was observed a few times. V is TRBV14 and J is TRBJ1-5; D call uncertain. Trimming stripped 5 bases from V and 4 bases from J, with 9 bases between. The CDR3 totals 13 residues. The germline V gene encodes CDR1 SGHDN and CDR2 FVKESK. CDR3 loop: CASSFTANQPQHF. CDR3 nucleotides: TGTGCCAGCAGCTTTACAGCGAATCAGCCCCAGCATTTT. The full variable domain, with the rest looked up from reference TRBV14 and TRBJ1-5, is EAGVTQFPSHSVIEKGQTVTLRCDPISGHDNLYWYRRVMGKEIKFLLHFVKESKQDESGMPNNRFLAERTGGTYSTLKVQPAELEDSGVYFCASSFTANQPQHFGDGTRLSIL.

This clonotype was seen repeatedly, ten times or more. The rearrangement uses TRBV7-6 and TRBJ1-4, with D maybe TRBD1 (6 bases). V was trimmed by 5 bases and J by 0 bases, leaving 13 bases between them. CDR1 and CDR2 (germline): SGHVS, FNYEAQ. CDR3 length equals 16 residues. In DNA form, the CDR3 reads TGTGCCAGCAGCCCACGGCCAGGGGCAACTAATGAAAAACTGTTTTTT. Protein sequence: CASSPRPGATNEKLFF. Variable domain in full (rest from reference TRBV7-6 and TRBJ1-4): GAGVSQSPRYKVTKRGQDVALRCDPISGHVSLYWYRQALGQGPEFLTYFNYEAQQDKSGLPNDRFSAERPEGSISTLTIQRTEQRDSAMYRCASSPRPGATNEKLFFGSGTQLSVL.

This clonotype was observed many times. This chain connects TRBV7-6 to TRBJ1-1; a weak D match, TRBD1 (6 bases). This CDR3 comprises 13 residues. Germline CDR1 and CDR2: SGHVS and FNYEAQ. V lost 2 bases, J lost 8 bases, and 12 bases lay in between. The CDR3 here is CASSLSGGSEAFF. The DNA for the CDR3 is TGTGCCAGCAGCTTAAGCGGGGGCTCCGAAGCTTTCTTT. Full variable domain (missing parts from reference TRBV7-6 and TRBJ1-1): GAGVSQSPRYKVTKRGQDVALRCDPISGHVSLYWYRQALGQGPEFLTYFNYEAQQDKSGLPNDRFSAERPEGSISTLTIQRTEQRDSAMYRCASSLSGGSEAFFGQGTRLTVV.

This clonotype was seen at least ten times. This rearrangement joins TRBV9 to TRBJ2-1, with 7 bases that match TRBD1. The CDR3 covers 16 residues. Germline V gene lookup returns CDR1 SGDLS and CDR2 YYNGEE. Germline trimming cut 4 bases from V and 5 bases from J; bases unmatched to any gene: 12. The CDR3 DNA reads TGTGCCAGCAGCCCGATTCAGGGGACAGCAAACAATGAGCAGTTCTTC. It yields the protein CASSPIQGTANNEQFF.

Many counts were recorded for this clonotype. The gene calls are TRBV3-1 and TRBJ1-1, with no clear D. Germline CDR1 LGHDT, CDR2 YNNKEL (reference sequence). Trimming left V 2 bases short and J 1 base short, with 5 bases between. CDR3 length: 13 amino acids. The CDR3 reads CASSQLANTEAFF. The CDR3 region has the DNA TGTGCCAGCAGCCAACTGGCGAACACTGAAGCTTTCTTT. Using reference TRBV3-1 and TRBJ1-1 for the parts outside the CDR3, the full variable domain is DTAVSQTPKYLVTQMGNDKSIKCEQNLGHDTMYWYKQDSKKFLKIMFSYNNKELIINETVPNRFSPKSPDKAHLNLHINSLELGDSAVYFCASSQLANTEAFFGQGTRLTVV.

This clonotype was detected ten times or more. This chain uses TRBV14 with TRBJ2-7, with TRBD1 as a possible D gene (6 bases). Germline CDR1 SGHDN, CDR2 FVKESK. Trimming shortened V by 1 base and J by 5 bases, and 18 bases separated the two germline ends. CDR3 length: 16 residues. The CDR3 DNA reads as TGTGCCAGCAGCCAAGGTCGCAAGGCAGGGGTGGACGAGCAGTACTTC. Translated: CASSQGRKAGVDEQYF.

V is TRBV21-1 and J is TRBJ2-3; the table assigns TRBD2, which was not confirmed against the DNA. TRBV21-1 is classified as a pseudogene. The CDR3 runs 16 residues. CDR3 sequence reads: CASSTPSGGAPDTQYF. For the CDR3, the DNA is TGTGCCAGCAGCACACCTAGCGGGGGGGCTCCAGATACGCAGTATTTT.

This clonotype was found many times. The V and J genes are TRBV12-5 and TRBJ2-7; the D gene is possibly TRBD2 (5 bases). V lost 3 bases, J lost 5 bases, and 8 bases lay in between. The CDR3 runs 12 residues. CDR1 and CDR2 from the germline V gene are LGHNT and FRNRAP. CDR3 DNA: TGTGCTAGTGGTTTCGGGGTCCACGAGCAGTACTTC. Amino acid sequence: CASGFGVHEQYF.

This clonotype was counted many times. V usage is TRBV7-9 and J usage is TRBJ2-1; D may be TRBD2 (7 bases). From germline, CDR1 is SEHNR and CDR2 FQNEAQ (reference sequence). This CDR3 comprises 15 residues. V was shortened by 4 bases and J by 5 bases, with 15 bases between the two germline ends. CDR3 in DNA: TGTGCCAGCAGCTCGCCGGGGGGCTGGAACAATGAGCAGTTCTTC. This sequence encodes CASSSPGGWNNEQFF.